This TCR beta chain emerged from a study of tumor-infiltrating lymphocytes in primary liver carcinoma (dated by TCRdb to 2016 to 2017). Concerning the study at large: Hepatocellular carcinoma (four) or combined HCC and intrahepatic cholangiocarcinoma (one) was present in the five patients, who were three men and two women aged 30 to 69 years. Tumors of the five patients were stage T1-T3 N0M0 with maximum diameters of roughly 4 to 11 cm. Roughly 3.65 to 7.5 million productive TCRbeta reads were obtained per sample, and no significant difference in read depth was found between tissue types. Across five regions of each liver tumor, along with adjacent normal tissue and blood, the study brought together TCRbeta repertoire sequencing, expression microarrays and whole-exome sequencing. TCRbeta repertoire sequencing covered about 35 specimens from 5 patients: 25 or so tumor regions, 5 adjacent noncancerous liver tissues and 5 peripheral blood samples. The 25 tumor region samples were profiled with Agilent mRNA microarrays so that TCRbeta repertoire diversity could be related to the local molecular phenotype. Reproducibility between technical replicate repertoires was high, with correlation coefficients above 0.95 and mean shared-clone rates roughly 0.87. Study-wide findings and limitations: The top 250 clones accounted for a significantly greater share of the repertoire in tumors than in blood (p = 0.039). Only about 7-24% of top clones were present in all five regions of a tumor, suggesting spatial heterogeneity of tumor-infiltrating T cells. Consistent with antigen-driven expansion, pairs of tumor regions showed higher repertoire overlap (mean about 36%) than either tumor-adjacent pairs (about 17%) or tumor-blood pairs (roughly 15%). Only 4 to 6 patients were included in the study, and the authors note that the findings should be validated in a larger study. Only the TCR beta chain was sequenced, which likely underestimates true repertoire diversity because unpaired alpha chains were not captured. Since the samples were bulk and unsorted, there was no way to compare CD4+ and CD8+ T cell repertoires.

Turning to this clonotype: Its antigen specificity is not known. At one boundary the junction diverges from the germline segment, which might be a read error.

For CDR1 and CDR2, the germline V gene lists MDHEN and SYDVKM. From cysteine to phenylalanine, the CDR3 is 15 amino acids long. Of the read, only the CDR3 DNA is kept; its 45 bases are in frame from base 1. Without any cell sorting, total RNA and DNA were co-extracted from about 20-30 mg of bulk tissue using the AllPrep DNA/RNA mini kit. Between late 2015 and March 2016, a handful of patients in China with histopathologically diagnosed primary liver carcinoma had surgical resection. At the time of sampling, the patients were treatment-naive and had chronic HBV infection. Each tumor was sampled at five spatially separated regions: the tumor centre plus the superior, inferior, left-lateral and right-lateral poles. Histology showed that every tumor sample contained more than 85% viable tumor cells. Fresh tumor and adjacent tissue pieces were bisected; one half was stored in RNAlater at -80°C, the other sent for histology.

Starting from roughly 540 ng total RNA, TCRbeta-specific cDNA was produced by reverse transcription with a constant-region primer and ProtoScript II reverse transcriptase. TCRbeta libraries were built with three nested multiplex PCR rounds, a slightly modified ARM-PCR procedure. The first two PCR rounds used multiplex TRBV1-TRBV30 forward primers with a Cbeta reverse primer, each for 10 cycles. Sample barcodes and Illumina adapters were added in a final 25-cycle PCR with Deep VentR polymerase. Before sequencing, amplicons of 200-500 bp were gel-purified using a QIAquick gel extraction kit. TCRbeta amplicons were sequenced on an Illumina HiSeq 2500 with 250-bp paired-end reads. On the authors' methods: Reads were quality-trimmed with Trimmomatic v0.33, and paired reads were merged with FLASH v1.2.11 to recover full CDR3 sequences. V, D and J germline segments were assigned to the rearranged TCRbeta sequences using MiGEC v1.2.1b. VDJtools v1.0.0 computed clonotype statistics and Shannon-Wiener diversity indices. Except for diversity analysis, only each sample's 250 most abundant clonotypes were used in subsequent analyses to reduce sampling bias. TCRdb reran the public reads through fastp at Q25 and MiXCR, keeping productive beta chains. Identical CDR3 proteins give one entry, which carries the most common genes and DNA. The V and J calls were not made by the authors but by TCRdb's processing. This sample comprises roughly 100,000 distinct CDR3 sequences, 55% to 70% of them detected only once. Roughly 10% of the sample is in the top ten clones.

The V and J genes are TRBV28 and TRBJ2-1, with TRBD1 as a weak D call on 5 bases. This TCR was sampled from a woman aged 55-69 years with primary liver carcinoma and hepatitis B virus infection. The sequenced sample was liver tumor tissue from sampling region 5. The sample's cell subset or site label, decoded: tumor region T5, tumor centre. The nucleotide sequence is TGTGCCAGCAGTTTCGGCGGCAGGGTCCACAAAGAGCAGTTCTTC. Its product reads: CASSFGGRVHKEQFF.